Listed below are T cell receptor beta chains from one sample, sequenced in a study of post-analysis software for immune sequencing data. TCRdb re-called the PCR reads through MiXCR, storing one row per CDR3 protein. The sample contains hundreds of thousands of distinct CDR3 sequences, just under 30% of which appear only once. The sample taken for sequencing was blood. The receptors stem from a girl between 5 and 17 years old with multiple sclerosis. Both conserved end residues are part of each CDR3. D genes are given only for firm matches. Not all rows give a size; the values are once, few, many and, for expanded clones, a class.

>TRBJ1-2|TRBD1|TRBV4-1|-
TGCGCCAGCAGCCAGGGACAGGCGAACTATGGCTACACCTTC
CASSQGQANYGYTF
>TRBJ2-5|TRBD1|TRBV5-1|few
TGCGCCAGCAGCTCTCCAGGGACAGGGCTGGAGACCCAGTACTTC
CASSSPGTGLETQYF
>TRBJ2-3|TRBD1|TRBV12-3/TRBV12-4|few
TGTGCCAGCAGTTTAAGGGGCTGGGGCAGGGGGTACACAGATACGCAGTATTTT
CASSLRGWGRGYTDTQYF
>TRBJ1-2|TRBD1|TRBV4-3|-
TGCGCCAGCGGCCAAGGAGGGACAGGGACCTATGGCTACACCTTC
CASGQGGTGTYGYTF
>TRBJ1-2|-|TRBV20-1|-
TGCAGTGCTCCACCAGGACATGTTAACTATGGCTACACCTTC
CSAPPGHVNYGYTF
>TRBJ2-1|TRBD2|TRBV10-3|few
TGTGCCATCATGGGACTAGCGGGCCCTTACAATGAGCAGTTCTTC
CAIMGLAGPYNEQFF
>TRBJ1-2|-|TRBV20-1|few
TGCAGGTTCAGGCAGCACTATGGCTACACCTTC
CRFRQHYGYTF
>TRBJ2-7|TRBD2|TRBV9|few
TGTGCCAGCAGCGACGGGAGGGATGAACGGCAGTACTTC
CASSDGRDERQYF
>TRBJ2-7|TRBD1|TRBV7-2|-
TGTGCCAGCAGCTGGATACAGGGACAGGGCTACGAGCAGTACTTC
CASSWIQGQGYEQYF
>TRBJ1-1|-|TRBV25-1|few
TGTGCCAGCAGAGGGCCGGTTATGAACACTGAAGCTTTCTTT
CASRGPVMNTEAFF
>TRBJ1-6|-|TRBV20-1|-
TGCAGTGCCCGAGGGCGGGCGAATTCACCCCTCCACTTT
CSARGRANSPLHF
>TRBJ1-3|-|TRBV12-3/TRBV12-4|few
TGTGCCAGCAGTTTATGGGCTAAACTGGGAAACACCATATATTTT
CASSLWAKLGNTIYF
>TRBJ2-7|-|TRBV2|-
TGTGCCAGCAGTAAAGTAGCCGGGTACGAGCAGTACTTC
CASSKVAGYEQYF
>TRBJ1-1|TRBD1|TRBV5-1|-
TGCGCCAGCAGCTTAGGGGACAGGATGAACACTGAAGCTTTCTTT
CASSLGDRMNTEAFF
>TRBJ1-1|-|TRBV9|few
TGTGCCAGCAGCGTATTCGGGGGAGCGAACACTGAAGCTTTCTTT
CASSVFGGANTEAFF
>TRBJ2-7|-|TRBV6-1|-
TGTGCCAGCAGGCACAGGGGGGGCTCCTACGAGCAGTACTTC
CASRHRGGSYEQYF
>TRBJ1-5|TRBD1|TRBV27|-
TGTGCCAGCAGTTTATCCGGGACAGGGACGGATGGGCCCCAGCATTTT
CASSLSGTGTDGPQHF
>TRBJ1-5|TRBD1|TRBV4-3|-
TGCGCCAGCAGTCCCGACAGGGTCGGGAGCAATCAGCCCCAGCATTTT
CASSPDRVGSNQPQHF
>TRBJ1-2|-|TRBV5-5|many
TGTGCCAGCAGCTTGGGAGATAACTATGGCTACACCTTC
CASSLGDNYGYTF